The 6 T cell receptor beta chains below come from one sample, sequenced in a study of blood T cell repertoires in COVID-19. The repertoire was sequenced with immunoSEQ multiplex PCR; TCRdb's copy has only in-frame clones and lacks some. The table lists over 600,000 clones, 75% to 90% of them singletons. Material for sequencing was peripheral blood. These receptors originate from a young woman with acute or convalescent COVID-19.

The chain recombines TRBV2 with TRBJ1-1; TRBD1 aligns across 7 bases. V lost 8 bases to trimming and J lost 5 bases; unmatched junction nucleotides: 8. Germline V CDR1 and CDR2: SNHLY, FYNNEI. The CDR3 is 13 amino acids. The CDR3 reads CASGGGRGTEAFF. CDR3 bases: TGTGCCAGCGGAGGGGGCCGGGGAACTGAAGCTTTCTTT. Variable domain in full (rest from reference TRBV2 and TRBJ1-1): EPEVTQTPSHQVTQMGQEVILRCVPISNHLYFYWYRQILGQKVEFLVSFYNNEISEKSEIFDDQFSVERPDGSNFTLKIRSTKLEDSAMYFCASGGGRGTEAFFGQGTRLTVV.

About this clone: This same CDR3 is encoded by further DNA sequences in the sample. The chain recombines TRBV7-8 with TRBJ1-2; no firm D call. The CDR3 has 13 residues. With 2 bases removed from V and 8 bases from J, the gap between germline ends came to 12 bases. Germline V gives CDR1 SGHVS, CDR2 FQNEAQ. The CDR3 loop is CASSLMGVRGYTF. The CDR3 DNA is TGTGCCAGCAGCTTAATGGGCGTCAGGGGCTACACCTTC.

The V and J genes are TRBV6-5 and TRBJ1-2; D is perhaps TRBD1 (6 bases). Germline values: CDR1 MNHEY, CDR2 SVGAGI. Trimming left V 4 bases short and J 3 bases short, with 15 bases between. This CDR3 comprises 15 residues. The CDR3 DNA reads as TGTGCCAGCAGTTCCCAACAGACAGGCGACTATGGCTACACCTTC. Its protein is CASSSQQTGDYGYTF.

V gene TRBV6-5 combines with J gene TRBJ1-2; D remains ambiguous. CDR1 MNHEY and CDR2 SVGAGI come from the germline V gene. V gave up 4 bases and J gave up 0 bases, with 15 bases separating them. The CDR3 consists of 16 residues. The CDR3 region is CASSSLKNRANYGYTF. The CDR3 DNA follows: TGTGCCAGCAGTTCGTTAAAGAACCGGGCTAACTATGGCTACACCTTC.

This clone showed up just once. CDR3 DNA sequence: TGTGCCAGTAGTGAGACAGGGGGGAAGAACACTGAAGCTTTCTTT. Protein product: CASSETGGKNTEAFF. The V gene is TRBV19, the J gene TRBJ1-1, with 9 bases lining up with TRBD1. The ends lost 5 bases at V and 1 base at J; junction bases unmatched: 5. Germline V CDR1 and CDR2: LNHDA, SQIVND (reference sequence). The CDR3 runs 15 residues.

The chain employs TRBV24-1 and TRBJ2-3, with unresolved D. Germline V gene lookup returns CDR1 KGHDR and CDR2 SFDVKD. V was trimmed by 3 bases and J by 0 bases, leaving 12 bases between them. The CDR3 is 16 residues long. The CDR3 DNA sequence: TGTGCCACCAGTGATCCCCTTGTGACTAGCACAGATACGCAGTATTTT. Translated: CATSDPLVTSTDTQYF.